The entry below describes one TCR beta chain. 13 Jbeta primers and 60 Vbeta primers were used for the PCR. Sequenced by immunoSEQ multiplex PCR; TCRdb stores in-frame clones only, minus some. The sample lists under 200,000 clones, around 80% seen once, with 2% to 2.5% in the top ten. Germline V gene data show CDR1 as SGHDN and CDR2 as FVKESK. V lost 0 bases, J lost 3 bases, and 18 bases lay in between. This CDR3 is 18 amino acids long. The data were taken from a study of cytomegalovirus exposure and HLA in healthy donors. The sequence was collected from a woman in her fifties or sixties in good health and CMV-seronegative. Sequenced material: PBMCs. V is TRBV14 and J is TRBJ2-1; TRBD2 is a possible D gene (6 bases). CDR3 protein: CASSQDIGGTRIYNEQFF. The CDR3 nucleotides are TGTGCCAGCAGCCAAGATATCGGCGGGACCCGCATCTACAATGAGCAGTTCTTC.